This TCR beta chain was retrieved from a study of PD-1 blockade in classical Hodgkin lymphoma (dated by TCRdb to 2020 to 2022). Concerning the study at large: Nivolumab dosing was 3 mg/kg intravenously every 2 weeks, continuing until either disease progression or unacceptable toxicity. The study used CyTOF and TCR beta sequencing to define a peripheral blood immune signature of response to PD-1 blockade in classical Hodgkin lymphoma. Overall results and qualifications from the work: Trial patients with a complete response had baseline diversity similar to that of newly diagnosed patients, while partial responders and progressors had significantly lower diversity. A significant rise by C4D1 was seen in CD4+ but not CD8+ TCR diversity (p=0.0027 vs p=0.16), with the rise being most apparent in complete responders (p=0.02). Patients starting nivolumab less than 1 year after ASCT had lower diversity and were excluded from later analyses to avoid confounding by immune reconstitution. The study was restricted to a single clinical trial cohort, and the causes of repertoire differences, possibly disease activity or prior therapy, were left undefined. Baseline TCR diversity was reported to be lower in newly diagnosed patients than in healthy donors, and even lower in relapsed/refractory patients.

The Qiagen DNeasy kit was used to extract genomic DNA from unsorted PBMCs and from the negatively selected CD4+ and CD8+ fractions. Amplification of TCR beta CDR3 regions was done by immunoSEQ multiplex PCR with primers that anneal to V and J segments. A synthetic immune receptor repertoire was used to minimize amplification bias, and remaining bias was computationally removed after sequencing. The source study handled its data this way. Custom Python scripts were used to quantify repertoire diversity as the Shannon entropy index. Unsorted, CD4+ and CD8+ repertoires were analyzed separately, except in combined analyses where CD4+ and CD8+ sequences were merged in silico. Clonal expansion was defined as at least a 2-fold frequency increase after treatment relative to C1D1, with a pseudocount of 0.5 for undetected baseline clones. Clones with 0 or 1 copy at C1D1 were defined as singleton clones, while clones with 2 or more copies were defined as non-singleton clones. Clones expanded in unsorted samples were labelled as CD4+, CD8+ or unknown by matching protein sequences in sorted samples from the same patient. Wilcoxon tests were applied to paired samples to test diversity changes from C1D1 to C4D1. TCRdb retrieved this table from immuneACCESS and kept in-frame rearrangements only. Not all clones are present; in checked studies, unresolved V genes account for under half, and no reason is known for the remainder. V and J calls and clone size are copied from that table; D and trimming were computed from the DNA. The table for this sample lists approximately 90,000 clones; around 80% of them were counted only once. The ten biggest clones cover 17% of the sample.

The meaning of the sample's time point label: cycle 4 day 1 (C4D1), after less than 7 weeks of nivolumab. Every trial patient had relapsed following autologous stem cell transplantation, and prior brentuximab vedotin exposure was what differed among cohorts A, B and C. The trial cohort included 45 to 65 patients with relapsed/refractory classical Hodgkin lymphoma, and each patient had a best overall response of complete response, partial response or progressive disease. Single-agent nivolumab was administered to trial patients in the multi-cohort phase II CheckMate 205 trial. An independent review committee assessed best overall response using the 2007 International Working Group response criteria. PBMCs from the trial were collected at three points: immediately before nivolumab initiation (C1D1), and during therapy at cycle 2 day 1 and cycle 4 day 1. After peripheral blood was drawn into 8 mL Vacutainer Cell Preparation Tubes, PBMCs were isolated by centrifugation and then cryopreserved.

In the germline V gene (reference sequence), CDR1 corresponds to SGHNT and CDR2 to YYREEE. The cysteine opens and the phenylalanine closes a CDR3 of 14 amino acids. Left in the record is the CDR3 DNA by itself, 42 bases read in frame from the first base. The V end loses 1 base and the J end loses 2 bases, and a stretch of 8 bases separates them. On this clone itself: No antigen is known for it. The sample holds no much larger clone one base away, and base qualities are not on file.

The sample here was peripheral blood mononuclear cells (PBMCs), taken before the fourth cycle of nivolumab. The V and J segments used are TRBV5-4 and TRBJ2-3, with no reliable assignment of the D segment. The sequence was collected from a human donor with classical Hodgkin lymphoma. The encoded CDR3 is CASSLFQDTDTQYF. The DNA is TGTGCCAGCAGCTTGTTTCAGGACACAGATACGCAGTATTTT.